The 22 T cell receptor beta chains reported below all come from one sample, sequenced in a study of T cells after yellow fever vaccination. A single record per CDR3 protein comes from TCRdb applying MiXCR to the 5' RACE reads. The repertoire has around 530,000 distinct CDR3 sequences, 17% of them found once; the top ten carry approximately 15%. Sequenced here: PBMCs, sampled about 5 days after the first yellow fever vaccination. Receptor source: a man in his late teens or twenties who received the YFV17D yellow fever vaccine.

CDR3 region: CSARGYQSGVLGNTIYF. CDR3 bases: TGCAGTGCTAGAGGTTATCAGTCAGGGGTGCTTGGAAACACCATATATTTT. The V and J genes are TRBV20-1 and TRBJ1-3; D is possibly TRBD1 (6 bases). Looked up from germline, CDR1 is DFQATT and CDR2 is SNEGSKA (reference sequence). This CDR3 region has 17 residues. V was clipped by 1 base and J by 3 bases, with 19 bases between them.

This clonotype was counted at least ten times. The chain joins TRBV4-2 to TRBJ2-7; possibly TRBD2 for D (6 bases). Germline V gene sequence: CDR1 LGHNA, CDR2 YNFKEQ. Trimming pared 0 bases from V and 7 bases from J, leaving 7 bases between. CDR3 length: 12 amino acids. The CDR3 loop is CASSQDRGEQYF. The CDR3 DNA reads TGTGCCAGCAGCCAAGATCGGGGGGAGCAGTACTTC.

The gene calls are TRBV4-3 and TRBJ2-2; tentative D call: TRBD2 (5 bases). CDR1 is LGHNA and CDR2 is YSLEER in the germline V gene. V dropped 3 bases and J dropped 4 bases, with 15 bases sitting between them. This CDR3 spans 16 amino acids. CDR3 DNA: TGCGCCAGCAGCCAGGATCCGGGGTGGAGCACCGGGGAGCTGTTTTTT. This gives the protein CASSQDPGWSTGELFF.

The V and J genes are TRBV4-3 and TRBJ2-2; D gene unclear. Germline V gene lookup returns CDR1 LGHNA and CDR2 YSLEER. V was clipped by 1 base and J by 3 bases, with 9 bases between them. The CDR3 has 15 amino acids. DNA for the CDR3: TGCGCCAGCAGCCAAGCTTTTATAGACACCGGGGAGCTGTTTTTT. Translated, it gives CASSQAFIDTGELFF.

In its sample, this clonotype was seen a few times. This chain connects TRBV7-9 to TRBJ2-5; TRBD1 might be the D (5 bases). Germline CDR1 reads SEHNR; CDR2 reads FQNEAQ (reference sequence). The V end lost 5 bases, the J end lost 0 bases, and 16 bases lay between the germline ends. The CDR3 sequence is 16 residues long. CDR3 in DNA: TGTGCCAGCAGCCCTAAGACAGAGACGTACCAAGAGACCCAGTACTTC. It codes for CASSPKTETYQETQYF.

This clonotype was observed a handful of times. The V and J genes are TRBV24-1 and TRBJ2-5, with D perhaps given as TRBD1 or TRBD2 (6 bases each). CDR1 is KGHDR, CDR2 SFDVKD, per germline. V was shortened by 1 base and J by 4 bases, with 12 bases between the two germline ends. This CDR3 is built from 15 residues. CDR3: CATSDFRGEGETQYF. CDR3 nucleotide sequence: TGTGCCACCAGTGATTTTAGGGGGGAAGGAGAGACCCAGTACTTC.

This clonotype was detected a few times. The J gene is TRBJ2-1, the V gene TRBV9; perhaps TRBD1 as D (7 bases). The CDR3 is 13 amino acids. Germline assignment: CDR1 SGDLS and CDR2 YYNGEE. V lost 0 bases to trimming and J lost 15 bases, with 16 bases between them. The DNA of the CDR3 is TGTGCCAGCAGCGTAGGCAGGGGGGATGTCCCGTTCTTC. This translates into CASSVGRGDVPFF.

This clonotype was recorded a few times. This chain joins TRBV28 and TRBJ1-5; maybe TRBD1 (5 bases). There are 17 residues in the CDR3. Germline loops: CDR1 MDHEN, CDR2 SYDVKM. V shed 6 bases and J shed 5 bases, with 23 bases lying between them. The CDR3 loop is CASSLRVSFSVDQPQHF. Here the CDR3 DNA reads TGTGCCAGCAGCCTCAGGGTTTCGTTCTCGGTCGATCAGCCCCAGCATTTT. Looking up the rest from reference TRBV28 and TRBJ1-5 gives the full variable domain: DVKVTQSSRYLVKRTGEKVFLECVQDMDHENMFWYRQDPGLGLRLIYFSYDVKMKEKGDIPEGYSVSREKKERFSLILESASTNQTSMYLCASSLRVSFSVDQPQHFGDGTRLSIL.

The chain combines TRBV6-2 or TRBV6-3 with TRBJ2-7; the D call may be TRBD1 or TRBD2 (5 bases each). Looked up from germline, CDR1 is MNHEY and CDR2 is SVGEGT. V was pared by 0 bases and J by 3 bases, with 12 bases between. The CDR3 spans 15 residues. The CDR3 DNA reads as TGTGCCAGCAGTTACTCGATGGGGACGGTCTACGAGCAGTACTTC. Translating it yields CASSYSMGTVYEQYF.

This clonotype was counted only a few times. A much larger clone differs from this one at a single base, so this may be a read error. This chain joins TRBV5-6 and TRBJ2-1; TRBD2 agrees at 14 bases. The trim removed 3 bases at V and 5 bases at J, leaving 1 base unmatched. The CDR3 totals 15 residues. Germline V gene data show CDR1 as SGHDT and CDR2 as YYEEEE. CDR3 DNA: TGTGCCAGCAGCTGGGGACTAGCGGGGGACAATGAGCAGTTCTTC. This encodes CASSWGLAGDNEQFF.

At least ten counts were recorded for this clonotype. The V gene is TRBV7-2, the J gene TRBJ2-1; the D gene is possibly TRBD1 (5 bases). The ends were cut back, 1 base at V and 5 bases at J, with 12 bases in the middle. Germline assignment: CDR1 SGHTA and CDR2 FQGNSA. This CDR3 spans 15 amino acids. The CDR3 DNA follows: TGTGCCAGCAGCTTAGTTGTGACAGACAACAATGAGCAGTTCTTC. Its protein is CASSLVVTDNNEQFF. Together with reference TRBV7-2 and TRBJ2-1, the CDR3 gives the full variable domain: GAGVSQSPSNKVTEKGKDVELRCDPISGHTALYWYRQSLGQGLEFLIYFQGNSAPDKSGLPSDRFSAERTGGSVSTLTIQRTQQEDSAVYLCASSLVVTDNNEQFFGPGTRLTVL.

This clonotype was seen more than once but under ten times. The chain employs TRBV20-1 and TRBJ2-3; D is ambiguous. The germline V gene has CDR1 DFQATT and CDR2 SNEGSKA (reference sequence). The V end was cut by 0 bases, the J end by 1 base, with 14 bases between. CDR3 length equals 16 residues. CDR3 DNA sequence: TGCAGTGCTAGAGATGGTCGTGGCTCCGGCACAGATACGCAGTATTTT. Translation: CSARDGRGSGTDTQYF.

This clonotype has ten or more counts. The genes are TRBV11-2 and TRBJ2-3, with a possible D match to TRBD1 (5 bases). Trimming cost V 1 base and J 2 bases, with 13 bases left between them. Germline values: CDR1 SGHAT, CDR2 FQNNGV. The CDR3 has 16 amino acids. In DNA form, the CDR3 reads TGTGCCAGCAGCTTAGCGGCAGGGAAACCCACAGATACGCAGTATTTT. Amino acid sequence: CASSLAAGKPTDTQYF.

This clonotype was seen a few times. The chain is built from TRBV10-3 and TRBJ1-2; 10 bases align to TRBD1. Per germline, CDR1 ENHRY and CDR2 SYGVKD. The length of the CDR3 is 14 residues. The trim removed 4 bases at V and 2 bases at J, leaving 1 base unmatched. The CDR3 loop reads CAISADRGNYGYTF. In DNA form, the CDR3 reads TGTGCCATCAGTGCGGACAGGGGGAACTATGGCTACACCTTC.

The V gene is TRBV20-1, the J gene TRBJ1-4; D remains unclear. V dropped 6 bases and J dropped 5 bases, with 13 bases sitting between them. The germline V gene encodes CDR1 DFQATT and CDR2 SNEGSKA (reference sequence). The CDR3 is 13 amino acids. The CDR3 sequence: CSALYTENEKLFF. CDR3 nucleotide sequence: TGCAGTGCCCTCTACACGGAAAATGAAAAACTGTTTTTT.

This chain uses TRBV5-8 with TRBJ2-1; D gene uncertain. CDR3 length: 14 residues. V lost 0 bases to trimming and J lost 7 bases, with 11 bases between them. Germline V gives CDR1 SGHTS, CDR2 YDEGEE. The CDR3 DNA sequence: TGTGCCAGCAGCTTGGCGGGTAACCTAAATGAGCAGTTCTTC. It codes for CASSLAGNLNEQFF.

The chain employs TRBV7-2 and TRBJ1-2, with no clear D. Trimming left V 1 base short and J 8 bases short, with 11 bases between. CDR3 length: 13 amino acids. Germline lookup yields CDR1 SGHTA and CDR2 FQGNSA. This CDR3 is CASSLVRYGGYTF. Here the CDR3 DNA reads TGTGCCAGCAGCTTAGTTAGGTATGGAGGCTACACCTTC.

This rearrangement joins TRBV3-1 to TRBJ2-1; 8 bases map to TRBD1. V dropped 1 base and J dropped 7; count of bases not matched to a gene: 3. Germline V CDR1 and CDR2: LGHDT, YNNKEL (reference sequence). The CDR3 is made up of 14 amino acids. CDR3 sequence: CASSQVRTGNEQFF. The CDR3 DNA reads as TGTGCCAGCAGCCAAGTAAGGACAGGGAATGAGCAGTTCTTC.

This clonotype has only a few counts. The chain has TRBV3-1 and TRBJ1-2; weak D call: TRBD1 (5 bases). The germline V gene has CDR1 LGHDT and CDR2 YNNKEL (reference sequence). The CDR3 runs to 17 residues. Trimming left V 0 bases short and J 7 bases short, with 21 bases between. CDR3 bases: TGTGCCAGCAGCCAAGAAGGGGTAGCAGGAACTGCGGGTGGCTACACCTTC. It specifies CASSQEGVAGTAGGYTF.

This clonotype was counted a few times. This chain uses TRBV7-9 with TRBJ2-1; 7 bases match TRBD1. Trimming removed 4 bases from V and 9 bases from J; junction bases left unmatched: 15. This CDR3 region has 16 residues. From germline, CDR1 is SEHNR and CDR2 FQNEAQ (reference sequence). CDR3 in amino acids: CASSSPATGPNSEQFF. CDR3 nucleotide sequence: TGTGCCAGCAGCTCCCCCGCGACAGGGCCCAACAGTGAGCAGTTCTTC. The whole variable domain, filled in from reference TRBV7-9 and TRBJ2-1, reads DTGVSQNPRHKITKRGQNVTFRCDPISEHNRLYWYRQTLGQGPEFLTYFQNEAQLEKSRLLSDRFSAERPKGSFSTLEIQRTEQGDSAMYLCASSSPATGPNSEQFFGPGTRLTVL.

The rearrangement links TRBV20-1 to TRBJ1-6; 9 bases map to TRBD1. The germline V gene has CDR1 DFQATT and CDR2 SNEGSKA (reference sequence). The CDR3 loop spans 16 amino acids. Trimming at V came to 5 bases and at J to 0 bases, leaving 5 bases not matched to a gene. CDR3 sequence (DNA): TGCAGTGCTTCCGGGACAGGGAGCTCCTATAATTCACCCCTCCACTTT. Translation: CSASGTGSSYNSPLHF.

V gene TRBV2 combines with J gene TRBJ2-1; D may correspond to TRBD1 or TRBD2 (6 bases each). The CDR3 sequence is 12 residues long. Germline values: CDR1 SNHLY, CDR2 FYNNEI. The ends were cut back, 8 bases at V and 8 bases at J, with 13 bases in the middle. CDR3 protein: CASDGGGDEQFF. CDR3 nucleotides: TGTGCCAGCGACGGAGGGGGAGATGAGCAGTTCTTC.